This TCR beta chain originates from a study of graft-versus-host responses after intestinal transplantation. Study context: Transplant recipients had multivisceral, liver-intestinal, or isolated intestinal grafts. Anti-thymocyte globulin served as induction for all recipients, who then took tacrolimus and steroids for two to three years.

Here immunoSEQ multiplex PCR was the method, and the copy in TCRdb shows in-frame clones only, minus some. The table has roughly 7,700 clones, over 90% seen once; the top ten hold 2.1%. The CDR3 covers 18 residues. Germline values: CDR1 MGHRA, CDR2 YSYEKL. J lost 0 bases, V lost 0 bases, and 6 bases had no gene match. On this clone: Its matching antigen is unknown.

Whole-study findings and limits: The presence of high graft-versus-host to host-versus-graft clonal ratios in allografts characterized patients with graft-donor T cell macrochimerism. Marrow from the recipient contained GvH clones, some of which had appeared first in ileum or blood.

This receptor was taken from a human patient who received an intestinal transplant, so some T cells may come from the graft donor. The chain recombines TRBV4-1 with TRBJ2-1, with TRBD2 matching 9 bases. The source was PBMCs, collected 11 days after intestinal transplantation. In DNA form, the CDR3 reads TGCGCCAGCAGCCAAGATCCCGATAGCGGGAGCTCCTACAATGAGCAGTTCTTC. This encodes CASSQDPDSGSSYNEQFF.